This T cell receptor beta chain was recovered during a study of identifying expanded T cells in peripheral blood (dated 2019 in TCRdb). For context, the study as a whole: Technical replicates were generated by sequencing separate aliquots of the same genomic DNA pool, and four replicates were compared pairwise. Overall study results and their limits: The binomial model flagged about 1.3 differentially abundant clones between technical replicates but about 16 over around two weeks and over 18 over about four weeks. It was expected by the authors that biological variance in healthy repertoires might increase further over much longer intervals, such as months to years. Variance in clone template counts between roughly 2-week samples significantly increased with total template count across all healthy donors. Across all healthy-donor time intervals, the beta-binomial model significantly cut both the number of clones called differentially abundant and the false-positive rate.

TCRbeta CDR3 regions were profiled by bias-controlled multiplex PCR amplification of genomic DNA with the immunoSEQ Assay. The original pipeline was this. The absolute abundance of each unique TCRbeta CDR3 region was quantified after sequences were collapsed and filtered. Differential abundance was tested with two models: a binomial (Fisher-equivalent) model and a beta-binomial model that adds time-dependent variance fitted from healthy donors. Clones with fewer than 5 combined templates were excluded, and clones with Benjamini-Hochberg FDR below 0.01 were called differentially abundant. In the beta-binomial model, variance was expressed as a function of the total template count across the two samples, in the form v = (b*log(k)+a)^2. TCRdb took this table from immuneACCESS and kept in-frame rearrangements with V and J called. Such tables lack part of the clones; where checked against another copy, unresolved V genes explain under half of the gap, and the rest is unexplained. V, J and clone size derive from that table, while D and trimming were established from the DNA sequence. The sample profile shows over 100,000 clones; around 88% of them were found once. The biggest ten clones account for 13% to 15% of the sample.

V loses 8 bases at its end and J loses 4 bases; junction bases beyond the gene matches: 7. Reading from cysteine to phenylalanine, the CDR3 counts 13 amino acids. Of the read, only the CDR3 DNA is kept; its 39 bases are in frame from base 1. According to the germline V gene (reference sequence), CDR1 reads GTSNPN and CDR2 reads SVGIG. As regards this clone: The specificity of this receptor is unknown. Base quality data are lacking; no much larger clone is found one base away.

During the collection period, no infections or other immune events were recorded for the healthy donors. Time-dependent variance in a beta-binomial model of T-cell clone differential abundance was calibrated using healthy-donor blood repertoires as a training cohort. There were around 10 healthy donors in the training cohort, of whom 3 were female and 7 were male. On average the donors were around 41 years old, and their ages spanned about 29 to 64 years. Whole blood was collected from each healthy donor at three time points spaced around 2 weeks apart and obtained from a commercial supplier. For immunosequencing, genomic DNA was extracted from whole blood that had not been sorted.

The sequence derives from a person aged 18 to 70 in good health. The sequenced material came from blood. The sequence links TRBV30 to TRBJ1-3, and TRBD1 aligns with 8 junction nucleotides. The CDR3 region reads CAHDRGKGNTIYF. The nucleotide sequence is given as TGTGCCCACGACAGGGGAAAAGGAAACACCATATATTTT.